This T cell receptor beta chain was profiled in a study of Ad26.COV2.S vaccination and SARS-CoV-2 variants. As for the study in general: A COV1001 Ad26.COV2.S trial-arm participant provided the sample. General study points: Higher spike-specific TCR breadth was found in vaccine recipients than in placebo recipients. It is possible that the TCR breadth and depth analyses underestimated the total T cell responses.

Repertoires were generated with immunoSEQ multiplex PCR, while TCRdb's copy carries only in-frame clones and drops some. The table has 350,000 to 400,000 clones, about nine tenths seen once. Treatment denoted: about 20 received Ad26.COV2.S at low or high dose, single or two shots; 5 received placebo; per-sample allocation not given. Sampling was performed 63 days after the first vaccine or placebo injection. The vaccine delivered Wuhan-strain SARS-CoV-2 spike through an Ad26 vector. A note on this clone: Its specificity is unknown.

The V segment lost 2 bases and the J segment 4 bases; nucleotides outside the gene matches: 11. This CDR3 is built from 16 residues. Germline V gene lookup returns CDR1 SGHDT and CDR2 YYEEEE. The sequenced sample was peripheral blood, obtained in a trial of Ad26.COV2.S vaccine versus placebo. The genes are TRBV5-6 and TRBJ2-7; 8 nucleotides line up with TRBD1. This TCR came from a person between 18 and 59 years old who received the Ad26.COV2.S COVID-19 vaccine or a placebo. Here the CDR3 DNA reads TGTGCCAGCAGCTTTGGGACAGGCAGGTTAAGATACGAGCAGTACTTC. Amino acid sequence: CASSFGTGRLRYEQYF.